A single sample gave rise to the 13 T cell receptor beta chains below, sequenced in a study of T cell repertoires in cytomegalovirus infection. Each CDR3 protein is one row after TCRdb ran MiXCR on the reads. This table has about 140,000 distinct CDR3 sequences, 6.5% appearing once. The sample consisted of PBMCs. These TCRs come from a human donor in good health (CMV status not recorded). Some clones in this sample may be carry-over from other donors' samples.

This clonotype occurred many times. The rearrangement links TRBV12-3 or TRBV12-4 to TRBJ1-2, with D hard to call. V gave up 3 bases and J gave up 5 bases, with 10 bases separating them. The CDR3 loop spans 13 amino acids. The CDR3 DNA sequence: TGTGCCAGCAGTTTTTCTACTTCTTATGGCTACACCTTC. Translated, it gives CASSFSTSYGYTF.

This clonotype was detected many times. The chain carries TRBV28 and TRBJ2-7; 10 bases align to TRBD1. CDR1 is MDHEN and CDR2 is SYDVKM in the germline V gene. V lost 5 bases, J lost 7 bases, and 11 bases stayed unmatched. The CDR3 spans 15 residues. CDR3 amino acids: CASSTPGTGVGEQYF. In DNA form, the CDR3 reads TGTGCCAGCAGTACCCCCGGGACAGGGGTTGGGGAGCAGTACTTC.

This clonotype was recorded a few times. V usage is TRBV23-1 and J usage is TRBJ1-2; unclear D gene. TRBV23-1 is an open reading frame, and its role is uncertain. The CDR3 spans 14 residues. The V gene lost 3 bases and the J gene lost 4 bases, with 12 bases spanning the gap. The CDR3 DNA is TGCGCCAGCAGTCAGGGTCCGGGGATCTATGGCTACACCTTC. This sequence encodes CASSQGPGIYGYTF.

This clonotype was found many times. The V gene is TRBV20-1, the J gene TRBJ2-7; the match to TRBD2 covers 11 bases. Germline V gives CDR1 DFQATT, CDR2 SNEGSKA (reference sequence). CDR3 length equals 17 residues. V shed 5 bases and J 3 bases; nucleotides not matched to a gene: 15. The CDR3 nucleotides are TGCAGTGCTGCCCCACCTAGCGGGGGGAAAACTATCTACGAGCAGTACTTC. Translating it yields CSAAPPSGGKTIYEQYF.

This clonotype was recorded at least ten times. The CDR3 DNA reads TGTGCCGCGAAGTTGGGGGGGGGCACAGATACGCAGTATTTT. Translating it yields CAAKLGGGTDTQYF. The V and J genes are TRBV6-1 and TRBJ2-3; 7 bases fit TRBD2. The junction had 9 bases not matched to a gene; V was cut back by 11 bases and J by 1 base. The V gene's germline CDR1 is MNHNS and CDR2 SASEGT. CDR3 size: 14 residues.

This clonotype was picked up many times. The gene calls are TRBV20-1 and TRBJ1-5; D is undetermined. Trimming pared 3 bases from V and 0 bases from J, leaving 9 bases between. The CDR3 covers 14 residues. The V gene's germline CDR1 is DFQATT and CDR2 SNEGSKA (reference sequence). The CDR3 nucleotides are TGCAGTGCTAGGAGCGGTAATAGCAATCAGCCCCAGCATTTT. It specifies CSARSGNSNQPQHF.

This clonotype was seen a handful of times. The chain links TRBV7-6 to TRBJ2-3, with 10 nucleotides matching TRBD2. V gave up 5 bases and J gave up 6 bases; unmatched junction bases: 14. CDR3 length: 17 amino acids. Germline-derived CDR1 and CDR2 are SGHVS and FNYEAQ. CDR3 bases: TGTGCCAGCAGCCTAAGACCAGGACTAGCGGACCGCGATACGCAGTATTTT. Its translation: CASSLRPGLADRDTQYF.

This clonotype was found a few times. The chain is built from TRBV19 and TRBJ1-6; 9 nucleotides align to TRBD1. Germline values: CDR1 LNHDA, CDR2 SQIVND (reference sequence). J lost 10 bases, V lost 2 bases, and 3 bases had no gene match. The CDR3 loop spans 14 amino acids. The CDR3 coding sequence is TGTGCCAGTAGTATAACAGGGGGCAGCTCACCCCTCCACTTT. Translation: CASSITGGSSPLHF.

This clonotype has a count of ten or more. V usage is TRBV28 and J usage is TRBJ2-3; no clear D gene. The germline gives CDR1 MDHEN, CDR2 SYDVKM. The CDR3 covers 15 residues. Deletions cut 3 bases from V and 0 bases from J, with 10 bases between. The DNA of the CDR3 is TGTGCCAGCAGTTTCCGTACGGCTAGCACAGATACGCAGTATTTT. Its translation is CASSFRTASTDTQYF. The variable domain in full, with the rest retrieved from reference TRBV28 and TRBJ2-3, is DVKVTQSSRYLVKRTGEKVFLECVQDMDHENMFWYRQDPGLGLRLIYFSYDVKMKEKGDIPEGYSVSREKKERFSLILESASTNQTSMYLCASSFRTASTDTQYFGPGTRLTVL.

This clonotype was detected many times. The chain joins TRBV28 to TRBJ1-1; the D is unclear. The germline V gene encodes CDR1 MDHEN and CDR2 SYDVKM. The CDR3 is 12 amino acids. The V end was cut by 3 bases, the J end by 7 bases, with 9 bases between. Here the CDR3 reads CASSLPRGEAFF. In DNA, the CDR3 is TGTGCCAGCAGTTTGCCCCGAGGTGAAGCTTTCTTT.

The table lists this clonotype with many counts. The CDR3 bases are TGTGCCAGCAGTTTAGGACGGTTCAATGAGCAGTTCTTC. As protein: CASSLGRFNEQFF. The chain couples TRBV6-1 to TRBJ2-1, with D unclear. Germline assignment: CDR1 MNHNS and CDR2 SASEGT. The CDR3 extends over 13 amino acids. V was pared by 5 bases and J by 6 bases, with 11 bases between.

This clonotype was detected a few times. The J gene is TRBJ2-7, the V gene TRBV18; possibly TRBD2 for D (6 bases). Deletions cut 3 bases from V and 7 bases from J, with 13 bases between. The length of the CDR3 is 13 residues. Germline CDR1 reads KGHSH; CDR2 reads LQKENI. The CDR3 bases are TGTGCCAGCTCACCGGGAGAAGGGAGGGAGCAGTACTTC. This gives the protein CASSPGEGREQYF.

This clonotype was recorded many times. The rearrangement links TRBV7-3 to TRBJ2-7; 8 bases are a match to TRBD2. In germline, CDR1 is SGHTA, CDR2 FQGTGA. The V segment lost 1 base and the J segment 6 bases; nucleotides outside the gene matches: 11. This CDR3 has 16 amino acids. DNA for the CDR3: TGTGCCAGCAGCTTAAACGCGGGGGGCCTTTACGGCGAGCAGTACTTC. Translating gives CASSLNAGGLYGEQYF.